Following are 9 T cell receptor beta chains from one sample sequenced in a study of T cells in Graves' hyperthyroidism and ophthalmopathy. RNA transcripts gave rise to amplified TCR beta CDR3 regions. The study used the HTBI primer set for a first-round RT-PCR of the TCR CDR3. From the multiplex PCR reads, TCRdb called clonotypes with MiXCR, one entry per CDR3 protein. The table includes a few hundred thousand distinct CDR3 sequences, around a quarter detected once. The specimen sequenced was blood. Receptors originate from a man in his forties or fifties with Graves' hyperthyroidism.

This chain's CDR3 is CASSYSPGGPSEQFF. The CDR3, as DNA: TGTGCCAGCAGTTACTCGCCGGGAGGGCCGAGTGAGCAGTTCTTC. V usage is TRBV6-6 and J usage is TRBJ2-1; 8 bases fit TRBD2. The V segment lost 0 bases and the J segment 9 bases; nucleotides outside the gene matches: 7. Germline loops: CDR1 MNHNY, CDR2 SVGAGI (reference sequence). The CDR3 has 15 amino acids.

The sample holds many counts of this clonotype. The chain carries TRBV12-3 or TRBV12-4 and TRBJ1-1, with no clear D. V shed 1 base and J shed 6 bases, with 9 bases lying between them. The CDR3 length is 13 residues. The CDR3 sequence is CASSLVRVAEAFF. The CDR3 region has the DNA TGTGCCAGCAGTTTAGTCCGGGTAGCTGAAGCTTTCTTT.

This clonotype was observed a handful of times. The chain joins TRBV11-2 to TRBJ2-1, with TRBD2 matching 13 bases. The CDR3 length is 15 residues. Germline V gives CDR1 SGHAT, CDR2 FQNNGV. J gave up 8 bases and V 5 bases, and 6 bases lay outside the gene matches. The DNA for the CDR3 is TGTGCCAGCAGCACTGGACTAGCGGGAGCACATGAGCAGTTCTTC. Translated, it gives CASSTGLAGAHEQFF.

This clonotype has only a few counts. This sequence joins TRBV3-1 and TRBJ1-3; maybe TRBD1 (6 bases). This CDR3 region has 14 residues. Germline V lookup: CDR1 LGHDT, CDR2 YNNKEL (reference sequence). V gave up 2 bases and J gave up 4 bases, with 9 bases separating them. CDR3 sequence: CASSQQGSGNTIYF. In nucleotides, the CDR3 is TGTGCCAGCAGCCAACAGGGGAGCGGAAACACCATATATTTT. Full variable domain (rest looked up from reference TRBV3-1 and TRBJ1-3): DTAVSQTPKYLVTQMGNDKSIKCEQNLGHDTMYWYKQDSKKFLKIMFSYNNKELIINETVPNRFSPKSPDKAHLNLHINSLELGDSAVYFCASSQQGSGNTIYFGEGSWLTVV.

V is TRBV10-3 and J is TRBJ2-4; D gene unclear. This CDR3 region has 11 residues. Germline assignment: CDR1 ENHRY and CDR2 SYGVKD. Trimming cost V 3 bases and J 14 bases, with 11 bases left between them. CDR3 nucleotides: TGTGCCATCAGTGATGGCGGTGCAAAGTACTTC. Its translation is CAISDGGAKYF.

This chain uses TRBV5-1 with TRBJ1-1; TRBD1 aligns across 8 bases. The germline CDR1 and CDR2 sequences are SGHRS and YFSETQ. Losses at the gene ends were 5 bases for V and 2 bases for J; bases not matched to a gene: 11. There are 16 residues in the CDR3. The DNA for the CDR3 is TGCGCCAGCAGTTTTCAGGGACAGGCAGACAACACTGAAGCTTTCTTT. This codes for CASSFQGQADNTEAFF.

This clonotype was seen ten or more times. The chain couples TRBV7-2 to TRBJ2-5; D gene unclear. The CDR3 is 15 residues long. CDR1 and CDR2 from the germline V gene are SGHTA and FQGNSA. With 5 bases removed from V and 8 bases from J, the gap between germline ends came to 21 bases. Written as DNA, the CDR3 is TGTGCCAGCAGCCAATTCCCGACCCCGCAAAGAACCCAGTACTTC. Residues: CASSQFPTPQRTQYF.

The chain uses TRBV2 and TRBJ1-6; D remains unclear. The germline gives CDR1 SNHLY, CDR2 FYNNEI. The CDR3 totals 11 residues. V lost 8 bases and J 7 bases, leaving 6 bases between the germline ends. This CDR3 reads CASSGNSPLHF. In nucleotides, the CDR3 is TGTGCCAGCTCCGGCAATTCACCCCTCCACTTT.

This CDR3 is CASSSRGHMNTEAFF. The CDR3 coding sequence is TGTGCCAGCAGCTCGAGGGGTCACATGAACACTGAAGCTTTCTTT. The V and J genes are TRBV7-6 and TRBJ1-1; D may be TRBD1 (5 bases). V was cut by 4 bases and J by 0 bases, with 12 bases left in between. CDR1 and CDR2 from the germline V gene are SGHVS and FNYEAQ. CDR3 length: 15 residues.